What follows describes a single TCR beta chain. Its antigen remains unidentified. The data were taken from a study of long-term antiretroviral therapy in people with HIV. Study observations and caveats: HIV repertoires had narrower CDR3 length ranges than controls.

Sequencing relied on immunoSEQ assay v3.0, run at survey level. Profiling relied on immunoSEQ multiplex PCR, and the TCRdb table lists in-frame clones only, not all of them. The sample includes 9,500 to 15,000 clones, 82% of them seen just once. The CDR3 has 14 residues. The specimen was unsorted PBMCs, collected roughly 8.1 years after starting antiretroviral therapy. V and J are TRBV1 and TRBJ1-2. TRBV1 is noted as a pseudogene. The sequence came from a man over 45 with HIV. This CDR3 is CTSSQERRYYGYTF. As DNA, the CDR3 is TGCACCAGCAGCCAAGAACGGCGGTATTATGGCTACACCTTC.